This T cell receptor (beta chain) was sequenced during a study of cytomegalovirus exposure and HLA in healthy donors. This CDR3 comprises 14 residues. From germline, CDR1 is SGDLS and CDR2 YYNGEE. This clone was seen only a few times. The study sampled nominally healthy donors, though unrecorded immune exposures were likely. 60 Vbeta and 13 Jbeta primers were used in PCR. Only in-frame clones appear in the TCRdb table, and some are missing; sequencing was by immunoSEQ multiplex PCR. Of about 160,000 clones in the sample, roughly 80% are singletons; the top ten hold about 1.4%. The TCR was taken from a woman in her twenties or thirties in good health and CMV-seronegative. Source material: PBMCs. V and J are TRBV9 and TRBJ2-5; 10 bases are shared with TRBD2. The J call is doubtful: the DNA matches TRBJ2-7 better. The DNA of the CDR3 is TGTGCCAGCAGCGAGTCTAGCGGGGGATACGAGCAGTACTTC. This gives the protein CASSESSGGYEQYF.